Listed here are 4 T cell receptor beta chains from one sample, sequenced in a study of blood T cells in healthy people across ages. Using a J-beta primer mix together with a sample-barcoded 5' primer, a second PCR was run for about 6 to 12 cycles. One entry per CDR3 protein results from TCRdb running MiXCR on the 5' RACE reads. This sample has about 830,000 distinct CDR3 sequences; about three fifths occur once, and the top ten carry about 20%. The material sequenced was blood. The receptors stem from a young man in good health.

The genes are TRBV2 and TRBJ1-2; possibly TRBD1 for D (5 bases). Germline CDR1 is SNHLY and CDR2 is FYNNEI. V gave up 4 bases and J gave up 8 bases, with 14 bases separating them. The CDR3 totals 13 residues. This chain's CDR3 is CASSVTGWDGYTF. The CDR3 DNA is TGTGCCAGCAGTGTCACCGGCTGGGACGGCTACACCTTC.

This sequence joins TRBV6-2 or TRBV6-3 and TRBJ1-1; no clear D. Trimming removed 7 bases at V and 7 bases at J, with 16 bases between. Germline CDR1 and CDR2: MNHEY and SVGEGT. The CDR3 runs to 13 residues. The CDR3 DNA sequence: TGTGCCAGCACTGTGTCGGAGGCGGATGAAGCTTTCTTT. The encoded protein is CASTVSEADEAFF.

V usage is TRBV3-1 and J usage is TRBJ2-3; D ambiguous. The V gene lost 4 bases and the J gene lost 6 bases, with 17 bases spanning the gap. The CDR3 sequence is 15 residues long. Germline CDR1 LGHDT, CDR2 YNNKEL (reference sequence). CDR3 in amino acids: CASSPESLTVDTQYF. CDR3 coding DNA: TGTGCCAGCAGCCCCGAATCACTTACCGTGGATACGCAGTATTTT.

The chain has TRBV20-1 and TRBJ1-1, with D maybe TRBD1 (5 bases). Trimming stripped 6 bases from V and 2 bases from J, with 19 bases between. The CDR3 consists of 15 residues. CDR1 DFQATT and CDR2 SNEGSKA come from the germline V gene (reference sequence). The CDR3 is CSAPAWGSYNTEAFF. CDR3 DNA sequence: TGCAGTGCACCCGCCTGGGGCAGCTATAACACTGAAGCTTTCTTT.